This T cell receptor beta chain is from a study of T cell changes during pregnancy in multiple sclerosis. This clone appeared once. Germline V gene data show CDR1 as KGHSH and CDR2 as LQKENI. This CDR3 contains 15 residues. V lost 1 base and J lost 9, with 16 bases in between. Profiled with immunoSEQ multiplex PCR; TCRdb holds only in-frame clones, not every one. The sample holds about 43,000 clones, roughly 90% seen once. The sequencing used peripheral blood, collected in the second trimester of pregnancy. This chain connects TRBV18 to TRBJ2-4, with D maybe TRBD1 (5 bases). This TCR derives from a female donor in good health, enrolled as a control in a pregnancy study. CDR3 DNA sequence: TGTGCCAGCTCACCACGAGAGGTCTCTGGGGCCATTCAGTACTTC. Protein sequence: CASSPREVSGAIQYF.